This TCR beta chain originates from a study of technical replicates of blood from several donors. The germline V gene encodes CDR1 SEHNR and CDR2 FQNEAQ (reference sequence). After removal of 1 base from V and 4 bases from J, the junction contained 1 base not matched to a gene. The CDR3 extends over 14 amino acids. Produced via immunoSEQ multiplex PCR; TCRdb's table is partial and in-frame only. The table records tens of thousands of clones, approximately 97% of them present only once. The V call is TRBV7-9, the J call TRBJ1-2; 9 bases are a match to TRBD1. This sequence originates from a human donor in good health. The sequenced sample consisted of T cells isolated from PBMCs. The CDR3 loop reads CASSLEQGAYGYTF. The CDR3 DNA reads TGTGCCAGCAGCTTAGAACAGGGGGCCTATGGCTACACCTTC.